Below, one T cell receptor beta chain is given with its context. Its specificity is not known. This specimen comes from a study of identical twins. V gave up 1 base and J gave up 9 bases, with 10 bases separating them. This CDR3 region has 13 residues. Germline loops: CDR1 SGHNT, CDR2 YENEEA. The study, taken as a whole, reports: There was more out-of-frame TCR alpha sharing in monozygotic twins than models estimated.

TCRdb re-analysed the 5' RACE reads in MiXCR, keeping a single row per CDR3 protein. The sample has hundreds of thousands of distinct CDR3 sequences, 18% seen once. These data were likewise used in another study, on T cells expressing NK-cell markers.

V usage is TRBV11-3 and J usage is TRBJ2-1; D gene unclear. This sequence originates from a woman aged 18 to 35 in good health. The specimen sequenced was PBMCs. CDR3 protein: CASSLGGNGEQFF. As DNA, the CDR3 is TGTGCCAGCAGCTTAGGTGGGAACGGTGAGCAGTTCTTC.